The text below deals with one T cell receptor (beta chain). V was shortened by 3 bases and J by 7 bases, with 18 bases between the two germline ends. The CDR3 loop spans 15 amino acids. Germline CDR1 is LNHDA and CDR2 is SQIVND (reference sequence). Profiling relied on immunoSEQ multiplex PCR, and the TCRdb table lists in-frame clones only, not all of them. This table has about 120,000 clones, roughly nine tenths appearing once. This specimen comes from a study of control samples from healthy donors and cancer patients. The gene calls are TRBV19 and TRBJ1-1; TRBD1 might be the D (6 bases). Sequencing input: PBMCs. The origin of this receptor is a woman between 50 and 59 years old with colorectal cancer. The DNA of the CDR3 is TGTGCCAGTAGTATTGGGACAACAGGGTTCGTTGAAGCTTTCTTT. Amino acids: CASSIGTTGFVEAFF.